Listed below are T cell receptor beta chains from one sample, sequenced in a study of glioma-infiltrating T cells. TCRdb reprocessed the multiplex PCR reads with MiXCR, giving one entry per CDR3 protein. Altogether under 150,000 distinct CDR3 sequences are present, around a quarter being singletons, with the ten largest covering under 35%. The sample was glioma tissue, nonneoplastic brain tissue, or PBMCs (not recorded which). The receptors here all came from a human donor with low-grade glioma or glioblastoma, undergoing nonglioma brain surgery, or in good health (not recorded which). The CDR3 runs from the conserved cysteine through the conserved F or W. Fields, in order: D gene, J gene, clone size, V gene, CDR3 DNA, CDR3 protein. A D gene is named only where the DNA matches it firmly. Some rows have no size entry. The others give once, few or many, or a class for an expanded clone.

d_gene: -; j_gene: TRBJ2-3; abundance: many; v_gene: TRBV6-1; CDR3nt: TGTGCCAGCAGTCTTGTGGGTCATCGGGGTACAGATACGCAGTATTTT; CDR3aa: CASSLVGHRGTDTQYF
d_gene: TRBD1; j_gene: TRBJ1-6; abundance: -; v_gene: TRBV20-1; CDR3nt: TGCAGTGCTCACCTACGACAGGGTAATTCACCCCTCCACTTT; CDR3aa: CSAHLRQGNSPLHF
d_gene: -; j_gene: TRBJ2-5; abundance: -; v_gene: TRBV7-3; CDR3nt: TGTGCCAGCAGCCAAAGAAACCAAGAGACCCAGTACTTC; CDR3aa: CASSQRNQETQYF
d_gene: -; j_gene: TRBJ2-1; abundance: -; v_gene: TRBV11-3; CDR3nt: TGTGCCAGCAGCGTAGACAGTTGGGGTGAGCAGTTCTTC; CDR3aa: CASSVDSWGEQFF
d_gene: -; j_gene: TRBJ1-2; abundance: many; v_gene: TRBV6-1; CDR3nt: TGTGCCAGCAGTGACAGGGTCTATGGCTACACCTTC; CDR3aa: CASSDRVYGYTF
d_gene: TRBD1; j_gene: TRBJ1-2; abundance: few; v_gene: TRBV27; CDR3nt: TGTGCCAGCAGTTTTCAGGGGGCTCGGCGTGGCTACACCTTC; CDR3aa: CASSFQGARRGYTF
d_gene: -; j_gene: TRBJ1-1; abundance: -; v_gene: TRBV7-8; CDR3nt: TGTGCCAGCAGCTTAGTAGTCTACACTGAAGCTTTCTTT; CDR3aa: CASSLVVYTEAFF
d_gene: -; j_gene: TRBJ2-1; abundance: -; v_gene: TRBV7-3; CDR3nt: TGTGCCAGCAGCTACGGACAGTCAAATGAGCAGTTCTTC; CDR3aa: CASSYGQSNEQFF
d_gene: -; j_gene: TRBJ2-5; abundance: many; v_gene: TRBV14; CDR3nt: TGTGCCAGCAGCCCCTCGGCGCGCTTTCAAGAGACCCAGTACTTC; CDR3aa: CASSPSARFQETQYF
d_gene: -; j_gene: TRBJ1-1; abundance: many; v_gene: TRBV25-1; CDR3nt: TGTGCCAGCAGTGAATTGTACACTGAAGCTTTCTTT; CDR3aa: CASSELYTEAFF
d_gene: -; j_gene: TRBJ1-4; abundance: many; v_gene: TRBV15; CDR3nt: TGTGCCACCAGCAGAGATCGGGATGAAAAACTGTTTTTT; CDR3aa: CATSRDRDEKLFF
d_gene: -; j_gene: TRBJ1-2; abundance: -; v_gene: TRBV5-1; CDR3nt: TGCGCCAGCAGCTTCTCAGGGAACTATGGCTACACCTTC; CDR3aa: CASSFSGNYGYTF
d_gene: -; j_gene: TRBJ2-1; abundance: many; v_gene: TRBV6-1; CDR3nt: TGTGCCAGCAGTCCTGACGTAATGGGGAATGAGCAGTTCTTC; CDR3aa: CASSPDVMGNEQFF
d_gene: -; j_gene: TRBJ1-3; abundance: -; v_gene: TRBV5-1; CDR3nt: TGCGCCAGCAGATCCGGCTCTGGAAACACCATATATTTT; CDR3aa: CASRSGSGNTIYF
d_gene: TRBD1; j_gene: TRBJ2-1; abundance: -; v_gene: TRBV18; CDR3nt: TGTGCCAGCTCGCTAGGGACAGGGTCCAGCAATGAGCAGTTCTTC; CDR3aa: CASSLGTGSSNEQFF
d_gene: TRBD1; j_gene: TRBJ1-6; abundance: -; v_gene: TRBV5-4; CDR3nt: TGTGCCAGCAGCCCCCATGCAGGGGGCAATTCACCCCTCCACTTT; CDR3aa: CASSPHAGGNSPLHF
d_gene: -; j_gene: TRBJ1-2; abundance: -; v_gene: TRBV20-1; CDR3nt: TGCAGTGCTAGCGGCCGCACTAACTATGGCTACACCTTC; CDR3aa: CSASGRTNYGYTF
d_gene: -; j_gene: TRBJ2-5; abundance: many; v_gene: TRBV6-2/TRBV6-3; CDR3nt: TGTGCCAGCAGAGATTACAGGGTTCAAGAGACCCAGTACTTC; CDR3aa: CASRDYRVQETQYF
d_gene: TRBD1; j_gene: TRBJ2-1; abundance: many; v_gene: TRBV6-4; CDR3nt: TGTGCCAGCAGTCCAGGACAGGGGACCTACAATGAGCAGTTCTTC; CDR3aa: CASSPGQGTYNEQFF
d_gene: -; j_gene: TRBJ2-1; abundance: -; v_gene: TRBV11-2; CDR3nt: TGTGCCAGCAGCTTAGTGTTCTACAATGAGCAGTTCTTC; CDR3aa: CASSLVFYNEQFF
d_gene: -; j_gene: TRBJ2-3; abundance: -; v_gene: TRBV29-1; CDR3nt: TGCAGCGTTGAAGGGCAGCTAGGGGATACGCAGTATTTT; CDR3aa: CSVEGQLGDTQYF
d_gene: -; j_gene: TRBJ2-1; abundance: -; v_gene: TRBV29-1; CDR3nt: TGCAGCGTTGATTTGTGGGGCAATGAGCAGTTCTTC; CDR3aa: CSVDLWGNEQFF
d_gene: -; j_gene: TRBJ1-1; abundance: many; v_gene: TRBV28; CDR3nt: TGTGCCAGCAGTTTCCAAGAGGCTGAAGCTTTCTTT; CDR3aa: CASSFQEAEAFF
d_gene: -; j_gene: TRBJ2-2; abundance: few; v_gene: TRBV14; CDR3nt: TGTGCCAGCAGCCGTACTTTTGGGACCGGGGAGCTGTTTTTT; CDR3aa: CASSRTFGTGELFF
d_gene: -; j_gene: TRBJ2-3; abundance: -; v_gene: TRBV20-1; CDR3nt: TGCAGTGCTAGCCTAGAGTGGGGGCTCAGGCAGTATTTT; CDR3aa: CSASLEWGLRQYF
d_gene: -; j_gene: TRBJ1-1; abundance: many; v_gene: TRBV14; CDR3nt: TGTGCCAGCAGCCGCGGACAGTCGAACACTGAAGCTTTCTTT; CDR3aa: CASSRGQSNTEAFF
d_gene: -; j_gene: TRBJ2-3; abundance: -; v_gene: TRBV24-1; CDR3nt: TGTGCCACCAGTGATTTCCAGGGTACAGATACGCAGTATTTT; CDR3aa: CATSDFQGTDTQYF
d_gene: -; j_gene: TRBJ2-2; abundance: few; v_gene: TRBV5-6; CDR3nt: TGTGCCAGCAGCTCGAGACAGGTTGTCACCGGGGAGCTGTTTTTT; CDR3aa: CASSSRQVVTGELFF
d_gene: -; j_gene: TRBJ1-1; abundance: few; v_gene: TRBV7-9; CDR3nt: TGTGCCAGCAGCCCATTGGGGGGACATGGTGAAGCTTTCTTT; CDR3aa: CASSPLGGHGEAFF
d_gene: -; j_gene: TRBJ1-2; abundance: -; v_gene: TRBV24-1; CDR3nt: TGTGCCACCAGTGACGGGTTTATCGTCTACACCTTC; CDR3aa: CATSDGFIVYTF
d_gene: -; j_gene: TRBJ2-4; abundance: -; v_gene: TRBV28; CDR3nt: TGTGCCAGCAGTTTACCAGCCAAAAACATTCAGTACTTC; CDR3aa: CASSLPAKNIQYF
d_gene: TRBD1; j_gene: TRBJ1-1; abundance: -; v_gene: TRBV14; CDR3nt: TGTGCCAGCAGCCGTGGACAGGGCAGAAACACTGAAGCTTTCTTT; CDR3aa: CASSRGQGRNTEAFF
d_gene: -; j_gene: TRBJ1-2; abundance: few; v_gene: TRBV24-1; CDR3nt: TGTGCCACCAGTGATGCAGGGGCTCCTGGCTACACCTTC; CDR3aa: CATSDAGAPGYTF
d_gene: -; j_gene: TRBJ2-5; abundance: -; v_gene: TRBV6-5; CDR3nt: TGTGCCAGCAGAGACGTACTAGCAGGGCAAGAGACCCAGTACTTC; CDR3aa: CASRDVLAGQETQYF
d_gene: -; j_gene: TRBJ1-2; abundance: few; v_gene: TRBV3-1; CDR3nt: TGTGCCAGCAGCCAAGATCAGGAAGGGGTTTATGGCTACACCTTC; CDR3aa: CASSQDQEGVYGYTF
d_gene: TRBD2; j_gene: TRBJ2-1; abundance: -; v_gene: TRBV7-9; CDR3nt: TGTGCCAGCAGCTGGGGTACTAGCGGGGATCGGAGTGAGCAGTTCTTC; CDR3aa: CASSWGTSGDRSEQFF
d_gene: -; j_gene: TRBJ2-3; abundance: few; v_gene: TRBV7-2; CDR3nt: TGTGCCAGCAGCTCTTCAGGGTTCACAGATACGCAGTATTTT; CDR3aa: CASSSSGFTDTQYF
d_gene: -; j_gene: TRBJ1-6; abundance: many; v_gene: TRBV2; CDR3nt: TGTGCCAGCAGGGGCGGTGGCTCCTATAATTCACCCCTCCACTTT; CDR3aa: CASRGGGSYNSPLHF
d_gene: -; j_gene: TRBJ2-1; abundance: many; v_gene: TRBV4-1; CDR3nt: TGCGCCAGCAGCCCAGGTTACAGGGAGAATGAGCAGTTCTTC; CDR3aa: CASSPGYRENEQFF
d_gene: TRBD2; j_gene: TRBJ2-1; abundance: many; v_gene: TRBV28; CDR3nt: TGTGCCAGCAGTTTGGGCGGGGGGGCCAACAATGAGCAGTTCTTC; CDR3aa: CASSLGGGANNEQFF
d_gene: -; j_gene: TRBJ2-5; abundance: many; v_gene: TRBV20-1; CDR3nt: TGCAGTGCCGCGCCCCGCGGGGATCAAGAGACCCAGTACTTC; CDR3aa: CSAAPRGDQETQYF
d_gene: -; j_gene: TRBJ1-5; abundance: many; v_gene: TRBV7-9; CDR3nt: TGTGCCAGCAGCTTAGGCAATTATCAGCCCCAGCATTTT; CDR3aa: CASSLGNYQPQHF
d_gene: -; j_gene: TRBJ2-3; abundance: -; v_gene: TRBV5-5; CDR3nt: TGTGCCAGCACCTTCGATACGCAGTATTTT; CDR3aa: CASTFDTQYF
d_gene: -; j_gene: TRBJ1-1; abundance: many; v_gene: TRBV27; CDR3nt: TGTGCCAGCAGTTTACGTCAGGTGTCGGGGTCTGAAGCTTTCTTT; CDR3aa: CASSLRQVSGSEAFF
d_gene: TRBD1; j_gene: TRBJ1-5; abundance: -; v_gene: TRBV6-2/TRBV6-3; CDR3nt: TGTGCCAGCAGCCAGGGACAGCTGAATCAGCCCCAGCATTTT; CDR3aa: CASSQGQLNQPQHF
d_gene: TRBD2; j_gene: TRBJ2-1; abundance: -; v_gene: TRBV7-9; CDR3nt: TGTGCCAGCCCCCAACCCCATACTAGCGGTAGGCAGTTCTTC; CDR3aa: CASPQPHTSGRQFF
d_gene: TRBD2; j_gene: TRBJ2-1; abundance: few; v_gene: TRBV27; CDR3nt: TGTGCCAGCACCCCGGAGCGGGGGCGGGATGAGCAGTTCTTC; CDR3aa: CASTPERGRDEQFF
d_gene: -; j_gene: TRBJ2-1; abundance: many; v_gene: TRBV6-1; CDR3nt: TGTGCCAGCAGCACACGACAGGCCAAGGTCACAATTAGGCAGTTCTTC; CDR3aa: CASSTRQAKVTIRQFF